This T cell receptor (beta chain) emerged from a study of liver allograft versus peripheral blood T cells. Study details: A comparison was made between T cell receptor repertoires in transplanted livers and those in recipients' peripheral blood.

By proportion, this clonotype is medium-sized. Via MiXCR, TCRdb re-called the reads, giving one row per CDR3 protein. The table has over 7,000 distinct CDR3 sequences, roughly 15% seen once. Germline V lookup: CDR1 MNHEY, CDR2 SVGAGI. There are 14 residues in the CDR3. Trimming took 8 bases from V and 0 from J, leaving 8 bases between them. This chain connects TRBV6-5 to TRBJ2-6; D ambiguous. This receptor was identified in a human patient who had a liver transplant. Some T cells may have come from the graft donor. The CDR3 nucleotides are TGTGCCAGCCGCTCGGTCTCTGGGGCCAACGTCCTGACTTTC. This sequence encodes CASRSVSGANVLTF.